This T cell receptor beta chain was identified during a study of T cells in localized non-small cell lung cancer. A word on this clone: The antigen remains undetermined.

Measured with immunoSEQ multiplex PCR; TCRdb has only the in-frame clones, and not every one. Of about 57,000 clones in the sample, 80% to 95% were seen once. Whole-study findings and limits: An association was observed between higher blood T cell density and longer overall survival. Uninvolved nearby lung showed the greatest T cell clonality, exceeding that found in tumor.

This CDR3 region has 12 residues. CDR1 and CDR2 (germline): GTSNPN, SVGIG (reference sequence). V lost 0 bases, J lost 5 bases, and 7 bases lay in between. The specimen was peripheral blood, collected before any cancer treatment. V and J are TRBV30 and TRBJ2-5; unclear D gene. This sequence was found in a man aged 35-69 years with stage I lung adenocarcinoma. CDR3 region: CAWSVGFETQYF. CDR3 sequence (DNA): TGTGCCTGGAGTGTAGGGTTTGAGACCCAGTACTTC.